This T cell receptor (beta chain) derives from a study of CD8 T cells in ankylosing spondylitis. Scientists made TCR beta libraries using quantitative 5'-RACE with molecular barcodes. TCRdb independently ran MiXCR on the 5' RACE reads; one entry per CDR3 protein. The profile shows more than 300,000 distinct CDR3 sequences, roughly 12% of them singletons. From germline, CDR1 is MNHEY and CDR2 SMNVEV (reference sequence). With V trimmed by 3 bases and J by 8 bases, 18 bases remained unmatched. The CDR3 length is 18 residues. Sequenced input: blood, either unsorted or a sorted T cell fraction (not recorded which). The V call is TRBV27, the J call TRBJ2-2, with 7 bases lining up with TRBD2. The receptor comes from a female donor with ankylosing spondylitis or in good health (not recorded which). CDR3 nucleotides: TGTGCCAGCAGTTTTGGAGTAGAGCGGGGCTGGAATCCTGGGGAGCTGTTTTTT. Residues: CASSFGVERGWNPGELFF.